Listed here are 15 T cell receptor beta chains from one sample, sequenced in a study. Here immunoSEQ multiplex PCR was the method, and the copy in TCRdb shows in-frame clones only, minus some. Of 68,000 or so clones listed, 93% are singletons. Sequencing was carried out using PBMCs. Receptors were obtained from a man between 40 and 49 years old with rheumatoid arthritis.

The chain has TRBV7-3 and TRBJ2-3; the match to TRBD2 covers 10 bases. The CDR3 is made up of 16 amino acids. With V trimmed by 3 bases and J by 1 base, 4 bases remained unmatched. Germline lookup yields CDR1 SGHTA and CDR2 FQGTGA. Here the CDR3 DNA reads TGTGCCAGCAGCTTGACCGGGACTAGCGGCACAGATACGCAGTATTTT. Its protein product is CASSLTGTSGTDTQYF.

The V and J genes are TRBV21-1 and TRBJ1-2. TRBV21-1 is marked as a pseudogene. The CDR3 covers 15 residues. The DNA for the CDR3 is TGTGCCAGCAGCAACCTAGGTTGGCAGAACTATGGCTACACCTTC. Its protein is CASSNLGWQNYGYTF.

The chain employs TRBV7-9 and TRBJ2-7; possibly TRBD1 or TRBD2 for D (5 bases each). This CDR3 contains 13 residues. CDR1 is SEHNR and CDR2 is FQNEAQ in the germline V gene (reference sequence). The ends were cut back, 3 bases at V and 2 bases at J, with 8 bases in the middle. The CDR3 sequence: CASSFRDPYEQYF. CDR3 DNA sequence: TGTGCCAGCAGCTTCCGGGACCCCTACGAGCAGTACTTC.

This CDR3 reads CASSHSTSGGRDTQYF. CDR3 sequence (DNA): TGCGCCAGCAGCCACTCGACTAGCGGGGGTCGAGATACGCAGTATTTT. The V gene is TRBV4-1, the J gene TRBJ2-3; 12 nucleotides agree with TRBD2. J was trimmed by 5 bases and V by 3 bases; bases with no gene match: 6. The CDR3 is 16 amino acids. Per the germline V gene, CDR1 is MGHRA and CDR2 is YSYEKL.

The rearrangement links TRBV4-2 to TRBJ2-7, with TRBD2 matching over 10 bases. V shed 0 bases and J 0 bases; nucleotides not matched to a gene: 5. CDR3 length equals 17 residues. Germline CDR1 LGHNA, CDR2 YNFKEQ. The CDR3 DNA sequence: TGTGCCAGCAGCCAAGATGGGACTAGCGCCGGCTCCTACGAGCAGTACTTC. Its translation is CASSQDGTSAGSYEQYF.

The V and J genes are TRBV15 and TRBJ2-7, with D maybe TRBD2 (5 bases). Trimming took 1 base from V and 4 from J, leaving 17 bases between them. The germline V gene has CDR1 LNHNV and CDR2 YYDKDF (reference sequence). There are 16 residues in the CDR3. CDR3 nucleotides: TGTGCCACCAGCAGAGCTGCCGGGAAAGGGCCTTACGAGCAGTACTTC. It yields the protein CATSRAAGKGPYEQYF.

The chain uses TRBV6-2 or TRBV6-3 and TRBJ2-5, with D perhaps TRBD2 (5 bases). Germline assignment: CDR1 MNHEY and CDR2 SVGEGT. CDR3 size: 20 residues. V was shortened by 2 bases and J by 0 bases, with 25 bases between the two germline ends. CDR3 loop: CASSYPIPRRSSDYQETQYF. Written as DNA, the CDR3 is TGTGCCAGCAGTTACCCGATCCCGCGGAGGTCCTCTGATTACCAAGAGACCCAGTACTTC.

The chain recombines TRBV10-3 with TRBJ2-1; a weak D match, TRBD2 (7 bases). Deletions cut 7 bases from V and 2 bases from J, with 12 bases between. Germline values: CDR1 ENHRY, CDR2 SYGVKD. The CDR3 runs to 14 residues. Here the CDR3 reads CAIKGGMTYNEQFF. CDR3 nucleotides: TGTGCCATCAAGGGGGGGATGACCTACAATGAGCAGTTCTTC.

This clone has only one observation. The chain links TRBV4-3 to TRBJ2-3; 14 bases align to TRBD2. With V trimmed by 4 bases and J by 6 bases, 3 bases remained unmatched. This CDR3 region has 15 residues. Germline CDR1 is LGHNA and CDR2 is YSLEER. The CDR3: CASSPGLAGVDTQYF. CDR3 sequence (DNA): TGCGCCAGCAGCCCGGGACTAGCGGGAGTGGATACGCAGTATTTT.

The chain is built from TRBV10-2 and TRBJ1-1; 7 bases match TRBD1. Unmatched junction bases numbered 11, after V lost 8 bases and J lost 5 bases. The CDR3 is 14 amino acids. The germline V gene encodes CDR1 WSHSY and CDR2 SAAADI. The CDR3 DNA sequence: TGCGCCAGCGGCGAGACAGGGAAATGGACTGAAGCTTTCTTT. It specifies CASGETGKWTEAFF.

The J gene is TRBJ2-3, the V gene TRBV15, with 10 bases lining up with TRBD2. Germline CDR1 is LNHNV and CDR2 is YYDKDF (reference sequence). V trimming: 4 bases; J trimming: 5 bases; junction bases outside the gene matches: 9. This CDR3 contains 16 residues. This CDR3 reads CATSKRTSGPIDTQYF. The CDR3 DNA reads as TGTGCCACCAGCAAAAGGACTAGCGGACCGATAGATACGCAGTATTTT.

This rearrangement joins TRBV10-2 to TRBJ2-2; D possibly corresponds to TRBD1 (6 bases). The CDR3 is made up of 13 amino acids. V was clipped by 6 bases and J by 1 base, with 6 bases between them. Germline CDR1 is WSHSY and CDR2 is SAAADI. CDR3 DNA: TGCGCCAGCAGGACAGGGAACACCGGGGAGCTGTTTTTT. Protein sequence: CASRTGNTGELFF.

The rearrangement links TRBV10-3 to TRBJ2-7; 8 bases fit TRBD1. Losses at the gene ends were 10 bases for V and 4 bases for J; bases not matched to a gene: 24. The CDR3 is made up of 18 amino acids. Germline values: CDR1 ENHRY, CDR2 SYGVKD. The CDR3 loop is CATASTGQGVPWGYEQYF. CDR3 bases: TGTGCCACCGCCTCAACAGGACAGGGTGTTCCCTGGGGGTACGAGCAGTACTTC.

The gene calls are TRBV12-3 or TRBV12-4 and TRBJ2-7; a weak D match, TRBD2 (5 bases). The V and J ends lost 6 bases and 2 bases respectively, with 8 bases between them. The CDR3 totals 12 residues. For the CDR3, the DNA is TGTGCCAGCAGACTAGGGCCCTACGAGCAGTACTTC. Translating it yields CASRLGPYEQYF.

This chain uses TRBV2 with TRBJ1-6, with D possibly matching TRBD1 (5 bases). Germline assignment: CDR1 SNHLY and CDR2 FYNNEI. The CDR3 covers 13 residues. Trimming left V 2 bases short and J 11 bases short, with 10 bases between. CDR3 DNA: TGTGCCAGCAGTGAACAGGGTCTTCCACCCCTCCACTTT. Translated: CASSEQGLPPLHF.